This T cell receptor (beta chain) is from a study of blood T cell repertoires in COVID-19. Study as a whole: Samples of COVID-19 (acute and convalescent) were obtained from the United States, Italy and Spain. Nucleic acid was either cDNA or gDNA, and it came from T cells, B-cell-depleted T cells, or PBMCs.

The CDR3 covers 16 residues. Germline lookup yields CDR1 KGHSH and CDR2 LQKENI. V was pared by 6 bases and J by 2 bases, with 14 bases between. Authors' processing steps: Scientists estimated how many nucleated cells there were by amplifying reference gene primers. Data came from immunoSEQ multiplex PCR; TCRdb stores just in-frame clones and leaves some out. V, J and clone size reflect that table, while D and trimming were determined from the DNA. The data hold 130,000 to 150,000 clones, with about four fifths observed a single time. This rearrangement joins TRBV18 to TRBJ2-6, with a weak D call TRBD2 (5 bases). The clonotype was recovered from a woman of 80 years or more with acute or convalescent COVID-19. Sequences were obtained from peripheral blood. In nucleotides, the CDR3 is TGTGCCAGCTCCCGCTCGGACGGGGCTGGGGCCAACGTCCTGACTTTC. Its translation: CASSRSDGAGANVLTF.